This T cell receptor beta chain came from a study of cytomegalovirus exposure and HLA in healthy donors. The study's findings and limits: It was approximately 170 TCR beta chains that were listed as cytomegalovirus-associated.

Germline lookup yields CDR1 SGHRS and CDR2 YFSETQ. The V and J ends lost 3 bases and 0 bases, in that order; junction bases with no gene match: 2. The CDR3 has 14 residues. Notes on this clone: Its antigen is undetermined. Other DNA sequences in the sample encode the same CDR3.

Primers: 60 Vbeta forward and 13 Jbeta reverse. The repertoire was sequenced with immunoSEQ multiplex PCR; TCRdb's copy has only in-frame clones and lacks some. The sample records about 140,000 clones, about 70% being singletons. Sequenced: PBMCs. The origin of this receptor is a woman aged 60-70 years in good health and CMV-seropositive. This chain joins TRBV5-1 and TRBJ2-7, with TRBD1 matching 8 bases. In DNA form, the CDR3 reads TGCGCCAGCAGCTCCGGACAGGGCTCCTACGAGCAGTACTTC. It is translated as CASSSGQGSYEQYF.